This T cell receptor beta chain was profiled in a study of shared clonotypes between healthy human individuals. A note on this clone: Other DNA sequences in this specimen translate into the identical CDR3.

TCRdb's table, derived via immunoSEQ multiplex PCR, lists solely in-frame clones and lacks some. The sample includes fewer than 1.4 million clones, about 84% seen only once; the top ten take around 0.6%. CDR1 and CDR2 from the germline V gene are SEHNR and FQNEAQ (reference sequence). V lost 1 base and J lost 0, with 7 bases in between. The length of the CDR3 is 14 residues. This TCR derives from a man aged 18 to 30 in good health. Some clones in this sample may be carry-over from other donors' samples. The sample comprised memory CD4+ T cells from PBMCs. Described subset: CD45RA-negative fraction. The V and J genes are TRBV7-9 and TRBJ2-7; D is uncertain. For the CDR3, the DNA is TGTGCCAGCAGCTTAGGACGGAGCTCCTACGAGCAGTACTTC. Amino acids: CASSLGRSSYEQYF.